This is a list of T cell receptor beta chains from one sample in a study of cytomegalovirus exposure and HLA in healthy donors. Method: immunoSEQ multiplex PCR; TCRdb's copy keeps in-frame clones and lacks some. Its listing shows fewer than 45,000 clones. The sequenced sample consisted of PBMCs. Receptor source: a man between 35 and 55 years old in good health and CMV-seropositive. CDR3s include the opening cysteine and the closing phenylalanine or tryptophan.

V gene: TRBV6-5; J gene: TRBJ1-1; CDR3 protein: CASSHLTGTNTEAFF
V gene: TRBV18; J gene: TRBJ1-5; CDR3 protein: CATAEVSNQPQHF
V gene: TRBV10-3; J gene: TRBJ2-1; CDR3 protein: CAISQGGNEQFF
V gene: TRBV11-3; J gene: TRBJ1-1; CDR3 protein: CASTLTGGSGTEAFF
V gene: TRBV4-2; J gene: -; CDR3 protein: CASSQTSGAYEQYF
V gene: TRBV10-2; J gene: TRBJ1-4; CDR3 protein: CASSISDEKLFF
V gene: TRBV5-6; J gene: TRBJ1-2; CDR3 protein: CASSFTGTGGIANYGYTF
V gene: TRBV6-6; J gene: TRBJ1-2; CDR3 protein: CASSYLSTYGYTF
V gene: TRBV2; J gene: TRBJ2-2; CDR3 protein: CASSSTSTGELFF
V gene: TRBV2; J gene: TRBJ2-5; CDR3 protein: CASSVRDSQETQYF
V gene: TRBV18; J gene: TRBJ1-2; CDR3 protein: CASSPPTRNNYGYTF
V gene: TRBV7-8; J gene: TRBJ2-7; CDR3 protein: CASSFGLYEQYF
V gene: TRBV28; J gene: TRBJ1-2; CDR3 protein: CASSSPGFESYGYTF
V gene: TRBV7-9; J gene: TRBJ2-6; CDR3 protein: CASSWGGSSGANVLTF
V gene: TRBV19; J gene: TRBJ2-5; CDR3 protein: CASSIQGTSSRETQYF
V gene: TRBV28; J gene: TRBJ1-2; CDR3 protein: CASSLSQYGYTF
V gene: TRBV6-5; J gene: TRBJ1-3; CDR3 protein: CASSYDPRAGNTIYF
V gene: TRBV11-2; J gene: TRBJ2-3; CDR3 protein: CASSSGLAGTFGTDTQYF
V gene: TRBV6-5; J gene: TRBJ1-2; CDR3 protein: CASSYHQEANYGYTF
V gene: TRBV5-1; J gene: TRBJ1-1; CDR3 protein: CASSRGGVITEAFF
V gene: TRBV4-1; J gene: TRBJ2-5; CDR3 protein: CASSQGSGSGSETQYF
V gene: TRBV4-2; J gene: TRBJ2-1; CDR3 protein: CASSQEPNYNEQFF
V gene: TRBV18; J gene: TRBJ1-2; CDR3 protein: CASSPPGLLGNYGYTF
V gene: TRBV4-3; J gene: -; CDR3 protein: CASSQDGAGGPDEQYF
V gene: TRBV28; J gene: TRBJ1-2; CDR3 protein: CASSYSGDGYTF
V gene: TRBV5-8; J gene: TRBJ2-3; CDR3 protein: CASSEGLAWRDTQYF
V gene: TRBV7-7; J gene: TRBJ2-5; CDR3 protein: CASSSGLAQETQYF